The 7 T cell receptor beta chains reported below all come from one sample, sequenced in a study of identical twins. Via MiXCR, TCRdb re-called the 5' RACE reads, giving one row per CDR3 protein. The data hold under 800,000 distinct CDR3 sequences, with 21% observed a single time. Separately, the same data were catalogued under a study of T cells expressing NK-cell markers.

Source material: PBMCs. These receptors were obtained from a woman between 18 and 29 years old in good health.

The chain couples TRBV10-3 to TRBJ2-5, with D perhaps matching TRBD1 (5 bases). The V gene's germline CDR1 is ENHRY and CDR2 SYGVKD. V was trimmed by 0 bases and J by 4 bases, leaving 9 bases between them. The CDR3 extends over 14 amino acids. The CDR3: CAISESRTGETQYF. CDR3 in DNA: TGTGCCATCAGTGAGTCGAGAACAGGAGAGACCCAGTACTTC.

The sample holds a few counts of this clonotype. The V gene is TRBV7-3, the J gene TRBJ2-2; 9 bases map to TRBD2. CDR1 SGHTA and CDR2 FQGTGA come from the germline V gene. Germline trimming cut 1 base from V and 5 bases from J; bases unmatched to any gene: 8. This CDR3 region has 17 residues. The CDR3, as DNA: TGTGCCAGCAGCTTAAATTCAGCGGGGGGACGTACCGGGGAGCTGTTTTTT. It yields the protein CASSLNSAGGRTGELFF.

The chain employs TRBV12-3 or TRBV12-4 and TRBJ2-1; tentative D call: TRBD1 (6 bases). V was cut by 6 bases and J by 6 bases, with 21 bases left in between. This CDR3 has 16 amino acids. Written as DNA, the CDR3 is TGTGCCAGCAGCCAGGGGAACCGCGATCCCCGCAATGAGCAGTTCTTC. Its translation: CASSQGNRDPRNEQFF.

The rearrangement links TRBV9 to TRBJ2-3, with 13 bases fitting TRBD2. Trimming took 4 bases from V and 3 from J; bases not matched to a gene: 5. The germline gives CDR1 SGDLS, CDR2 YYNGEE. The CDR3 covers 16 residues. CDR3 bases: TGTGCCAGCAGCACCGGGACTAGCGGGATAACAGATACGCAGTATTTT. It encodes CASSTGTSGITDTQYF. Full variable domain (rest looked up from reference TRBV9 and TRBJ2-3): DSGVTQTPKHLITATGQRVTLRCSPRSGDLSVYWYQQSLDQGLQFLIQYYNGEERAKGNILERFSAQQFPDLHSELNLSSLELGDSALYFCASSTGTSGITDTQYFGPGTRLTVL.

CDR3 sequence: CASSPLPLSYNEQFF. The CDR3 nucleotides read TGTGCCAGCAGCCCCCTCCCCCTTTCCTACAATGAGCAGTTCTTC. The rearrangement joins TRBV7-2 to TRBJ2-1; no definite D call. Trimming took off 5 bases at V and 1 base at J, with 12 bases between the two ends. The length of the CDR3 is 15 residues. The V gene's germline CDR1 is SGHTA and CDR2 FQGNSA.

This clonotype came up a few times. The chain uses TRBV11-2 and TRBJ1-6; no reliable D call. The germline V and J ends were trimmed by 6 bases and 4 bases, with 10 bases remaining between them. The CDR3 has 14 residues. CDR1 is SGHAT and CDR2 is FQNNGV in the germline V gene. The CDR3 coding sequence is TGTGCCAGCAGTTACACCGGGTATAATTCACCCCTCCACTTT. Translated, it gives CASSYTGYNSPLHF.

This clonotype was recorded at least ten times. The chain couples TRBV7-6 to TRBJ2-7; D is possibly TRBD1 (6 bases). The CDR3 runs 14 residues. Germline V CDR1 and CDR2: SGHVS, FNYEAQ. The V gene lost 1 base and the J gene lost 4 bases, with 11 bases spanning the gap. CDR3 bases: TGTGCCAGCAGCTTAGAGGGGACATGGTACGAGCAGTACTTC. Translated, it gives CASSLEGTWYEQYF. Drawing the rest from reference TRBV7-6 and TRBJ2-7, the complete variable domain is GAGVSQSPRYKVTKRGQDVALRCDPISGHVSLYWYRQALGQGPEFLTYFNYEAQQDKSGLPNDRFSAERPEGSISTLTIQRTEQRDSAMYRCASSLEGTWYEQYFGPGTRLTVT.